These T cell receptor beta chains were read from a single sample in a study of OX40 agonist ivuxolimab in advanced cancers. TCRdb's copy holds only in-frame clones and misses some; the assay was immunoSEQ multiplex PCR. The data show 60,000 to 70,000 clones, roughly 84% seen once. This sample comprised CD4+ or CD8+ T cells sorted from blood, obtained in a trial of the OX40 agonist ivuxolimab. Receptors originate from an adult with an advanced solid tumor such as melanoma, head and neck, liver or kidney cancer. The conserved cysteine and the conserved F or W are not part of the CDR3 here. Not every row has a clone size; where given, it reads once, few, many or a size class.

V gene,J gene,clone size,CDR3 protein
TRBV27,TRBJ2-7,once,ASSPRTSGRGIYEQY
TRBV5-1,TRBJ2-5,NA,ASSPRGQGGAHQETQY
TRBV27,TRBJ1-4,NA,ASSTRTGRSTNEKLF
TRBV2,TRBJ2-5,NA,ASSEGQGARTQY
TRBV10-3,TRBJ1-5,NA,ATGRGDQPQH
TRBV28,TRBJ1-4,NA,ASSYTGANEKLF
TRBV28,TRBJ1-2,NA,ASNDQGPYGYT
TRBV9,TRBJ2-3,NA,ASSPHAEGAADTQY
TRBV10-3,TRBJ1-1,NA,AISEISGNTEAF
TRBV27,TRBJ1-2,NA,ASSWGQNYGYT
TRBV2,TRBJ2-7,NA,ASSMGLMEEQY
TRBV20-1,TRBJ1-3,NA,SVLRGNTIY
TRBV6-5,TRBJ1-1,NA,ASRDTLNTEAF
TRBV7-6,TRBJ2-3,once,ASSNRETDTQY
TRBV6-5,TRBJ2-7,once,ASSSRTSAPTEQY
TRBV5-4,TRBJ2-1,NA,ASSSGPYDEQF
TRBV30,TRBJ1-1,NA,ASEAGKAF
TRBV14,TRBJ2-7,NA,ASSQVGLRDSSYEQY
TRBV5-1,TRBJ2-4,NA,ASTGQKNIQY
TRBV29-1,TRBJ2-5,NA,SSVNPAGAETQY
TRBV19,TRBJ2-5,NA,ASSFDPRGTQY
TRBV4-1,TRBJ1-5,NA,ASSQTLSLQPQH
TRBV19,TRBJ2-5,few,ASSRAWGRYQETQY
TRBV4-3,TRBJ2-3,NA,ASSRGRGVADTQY
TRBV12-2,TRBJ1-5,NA,ASRQGDQGSNQPQH
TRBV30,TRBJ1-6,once,AWSINSPLH
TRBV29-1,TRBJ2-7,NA,SVDVAGYEQY
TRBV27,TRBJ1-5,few,ASARGAGGNQPQH
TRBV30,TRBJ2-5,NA,AWRPDGVRETQY
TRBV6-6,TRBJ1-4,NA,ASRRRGDGNEKLF
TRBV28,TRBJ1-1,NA,ASRGRILNTEAF
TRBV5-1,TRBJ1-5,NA,ASSLDRDQPQH
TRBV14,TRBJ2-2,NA,ASSQVIGGGSGELF
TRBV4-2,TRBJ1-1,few,ASSQVGQNTEAF
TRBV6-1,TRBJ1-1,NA,ASRQGGRDTEAF
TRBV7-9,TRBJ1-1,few,ASSVVGQANTEAF
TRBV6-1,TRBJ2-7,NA,ASSPILRSSYEQY
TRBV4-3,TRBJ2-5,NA,ASSQVRGETQY
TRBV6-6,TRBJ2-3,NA,ASSYPQFGDTQY
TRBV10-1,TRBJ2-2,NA,ASSVSQFTGELF
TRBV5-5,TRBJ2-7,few,ASSPFARDSYEQY
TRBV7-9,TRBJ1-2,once,ASSLGGAPYGYT